Listed below are T cell receptor beta chains from one sample, sequenced in a study of OX40 agonist ivuxolimab in advanced cancers. The repertoire was sequenced with immunoSEQ multiplex PCR; TCRdb's copy has only in-frame clones and lacks some. The sample has about 66,000 clones, 91% seen once. The material was CD4+ or CD8+ T cells sorted from blood, obtained in a trial of the OX40 agonist ivuxolimab. The receptors stem from an adult with an advanced solid tumor such as melanoma, head and neck, liver or kidney cancer. Each CDR3 is given with its conserved first and last residue. The order of the fields is V gene, D gene, J gene, clone size, CDR3 protein, CDR3 DNA. A D gene is named only where the DNA matches it firmly. Expanded clones get a size class; other rows say once, few or many, or leave the size out.

TRBV28	-	TRBJ2-3	-	CAITVPGRAVKGTDTQYF	TGTGCCATAACGGTGCCGGGCAGGGCGGTTAAGGGCACAGATACGCAGTATTTT
TRBV9	TRBD2	TRBJ2-3	-	CASSIRLAATDTQYF	TGTGCCAGCAGCATCCGACTAGCAGCCACAGATACGCAGTATTTT
TRBV18	TRBD1	TRBJ1-4	-	CASSPSGGSTNEKLFF	TGTGCCAGCTCACCTTCAGGGGGCTCTACTAATGAAAAACTGTTTTTT
TRBV7-3	TRBD1	TRBJ2-5	-	CASSARTGREETQYF	TGTGCCAGCAGCGCTCGGACAGGAAGGGAAGAGACCCAGTACTTC
TRBV5-1	TRBD2	TRBJ2-2	-	CASSREGGVFTGELFF	TGCGCCAGCAGCCGGGAGGGGGGCGTATTCACCGGGGAGCTGTTTTTT
TRBV7-9	TRBD1	TRBJ1-1	-	CASSAWDRKAAEAFF	TGTGCCAGCAGCGCTTGGGACAGGAAGGCTGCTGAAGCTTTCTTT
TRBV6-5	-	TRBJ1-5	-	CASGESFGQPQHF	TGTGCCAGCGGGGAGAGTTTTGGTCAGCCCCAGCATTTT
TRBV7-3	-	TRBJ2-1	-	CASSLTADGYNEQFF	TGTGCCAGCAGCCTGACGGCCGACGGGTACAATGAGCAGTTCTTC
TRBV6-1	-	TRBJ2-3	-	CATRHLPGTQYF	TGTGCCACCCGACACCTCCCTGGTACGCAGTATTTT
TRBV28	-	TRBJ1-2	-	CASSPGRYGYTF	TGTGCCAGCAGCCCGGGACGGTACGGCTACACCTTC
TRBV10-3	-	TRBJ2-6	few	CAILASGANVLTF	TGTGCCATTCTAGCTTCGGGGGCCAACGTCCTGACTTTC
TRBV27	-	TRBJ2-2	-	CASSQPQLAGGLTGELFF	TGTGCCAGCAGTCAGCCGCAACTAGCTGGCGGCCTCACCGGGGAGCTGTTTTTT
TRBV21-1	-	TRBJ2-5	-	CASSKVRLVEETQYF	TGTGCCAGCAGCAAAGTACGGCTAGTGGAAGAGACCCAGTACTTC
TRBV5-4	-	TRBJ2-5	-	CASSLASGEEETQYF	TGTGCCAGCAGCTTGGCCTCGGGGGAGGAAGAGACCCAGTACTTC
TRBV27	-	TRBJ2-3	-	CASKASSRHFGGVDTQYF	TGTGCCAGCAAGGCCAGCAGCCGTCACTTTGGGGGAGTAGATACGCAGTATTTT
TRBV6-1	-	TRBJ2-2	once	CASSEWVNTGELFF	TGTGCCAGCAGTGAGTGGGTCAACACCGGGGAGCTGTTTTTT
TRBV5-1	-	TRBJ2-7	-	CASSLGDREGAYEQYF	TGCGCCAGCAGCTTGGGAGACAGAGAAGGGGCCTACGAGCAGTACTTC